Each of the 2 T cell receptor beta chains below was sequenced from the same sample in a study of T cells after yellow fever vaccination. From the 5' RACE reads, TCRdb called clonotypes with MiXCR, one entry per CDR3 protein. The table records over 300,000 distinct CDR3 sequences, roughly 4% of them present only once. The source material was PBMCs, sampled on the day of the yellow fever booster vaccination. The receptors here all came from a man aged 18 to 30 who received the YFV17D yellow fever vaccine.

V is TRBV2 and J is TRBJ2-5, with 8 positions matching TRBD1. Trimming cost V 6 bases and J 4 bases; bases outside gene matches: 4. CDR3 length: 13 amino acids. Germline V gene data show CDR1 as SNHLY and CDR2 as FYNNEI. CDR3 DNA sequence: TGTGCCAGCAGCAGGACAGGGACAGAGACCCAGTACTTC. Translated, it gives CASSRTGTETQYF.

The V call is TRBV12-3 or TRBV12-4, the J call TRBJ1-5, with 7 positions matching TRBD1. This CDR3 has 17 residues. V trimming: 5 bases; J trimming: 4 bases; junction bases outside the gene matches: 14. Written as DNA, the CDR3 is TGTGCCAGCAGTCCCCATCCGGGACAGAACCAGAATCAGCCCCAGCATTTT. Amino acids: CASSPHPGQNQNQPQHF.